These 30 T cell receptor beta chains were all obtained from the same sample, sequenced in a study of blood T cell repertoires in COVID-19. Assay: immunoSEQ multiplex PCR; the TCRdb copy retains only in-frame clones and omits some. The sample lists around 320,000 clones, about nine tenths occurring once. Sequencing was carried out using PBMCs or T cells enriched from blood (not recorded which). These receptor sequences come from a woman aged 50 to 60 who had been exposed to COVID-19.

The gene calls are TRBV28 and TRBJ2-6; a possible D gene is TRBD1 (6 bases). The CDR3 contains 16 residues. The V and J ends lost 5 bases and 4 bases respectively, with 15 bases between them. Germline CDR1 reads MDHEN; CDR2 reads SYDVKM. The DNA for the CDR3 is TGTGCCAGCAGTGGGTCAGGGGTGGCCGGGGCCAACGTCCTGACTTTC. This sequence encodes CASSGSGVAGANVLTF.

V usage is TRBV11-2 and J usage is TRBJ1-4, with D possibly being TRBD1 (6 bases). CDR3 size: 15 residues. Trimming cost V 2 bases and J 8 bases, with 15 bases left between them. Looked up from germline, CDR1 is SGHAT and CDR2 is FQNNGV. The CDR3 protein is CASSLYLGGREKLFF. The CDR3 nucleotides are TGTGCCAGCAGCTTATATTTGGGGGGGCGAGAAAAACTGTTTTTT.

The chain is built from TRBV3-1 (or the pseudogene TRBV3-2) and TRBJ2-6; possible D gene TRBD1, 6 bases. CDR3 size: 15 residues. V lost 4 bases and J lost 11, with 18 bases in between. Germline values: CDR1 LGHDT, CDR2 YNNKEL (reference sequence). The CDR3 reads CASSLISTGKDVLTF. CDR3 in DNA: TGTGCCAGCAGCCTCATTAGTACAGGGAAGGACGTCCTGACTTTC.

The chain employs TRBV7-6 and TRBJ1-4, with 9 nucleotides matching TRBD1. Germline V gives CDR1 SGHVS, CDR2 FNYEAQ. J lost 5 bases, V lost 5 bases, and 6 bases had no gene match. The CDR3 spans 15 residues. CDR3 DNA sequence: TGTGCCAGCAGCCACGGACAGGGGAAGAATGAAAAACTGTTTTTT. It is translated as CASSHGQGKNEKLFF.

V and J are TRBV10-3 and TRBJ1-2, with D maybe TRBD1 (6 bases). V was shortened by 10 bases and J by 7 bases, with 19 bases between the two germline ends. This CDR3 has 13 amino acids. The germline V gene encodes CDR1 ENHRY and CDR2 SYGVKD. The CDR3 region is CATTTQGGGGYTF. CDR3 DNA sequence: TGTGCCACCACGACACAGGGAGGGGGTGGCTACACCTTC.

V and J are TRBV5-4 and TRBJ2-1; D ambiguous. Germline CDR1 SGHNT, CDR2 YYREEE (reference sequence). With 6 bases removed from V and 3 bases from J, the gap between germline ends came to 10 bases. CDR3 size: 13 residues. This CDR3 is CASTPADYNEQFF. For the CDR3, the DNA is TGTGCCAGCACGCCCGCGGACTACAATGAGCAGTTCTTC.

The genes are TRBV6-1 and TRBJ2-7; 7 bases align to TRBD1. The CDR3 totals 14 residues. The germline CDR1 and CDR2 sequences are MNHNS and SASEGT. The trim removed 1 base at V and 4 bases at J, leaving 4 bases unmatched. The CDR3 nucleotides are TGTGCCAGCAGTGAAGAGGACAGGCTGTACGAGCAGTACTTC. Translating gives CASSEEDRLYEQYF.

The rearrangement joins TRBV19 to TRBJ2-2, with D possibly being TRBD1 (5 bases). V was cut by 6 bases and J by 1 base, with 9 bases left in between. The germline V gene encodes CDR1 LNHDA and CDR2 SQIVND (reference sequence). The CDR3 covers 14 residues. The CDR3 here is CASSEGENTGELFF. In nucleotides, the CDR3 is TGTGCCAGTAGCGAAGGGGAGAACACCGGGGAGCTGTTTTTT.

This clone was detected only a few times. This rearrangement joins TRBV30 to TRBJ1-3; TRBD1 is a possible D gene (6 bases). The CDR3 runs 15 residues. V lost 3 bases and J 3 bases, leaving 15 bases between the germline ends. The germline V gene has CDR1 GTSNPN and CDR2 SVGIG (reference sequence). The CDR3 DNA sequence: TGTGCCTGGAGAGCAATCAGGGGCGGTGGAAACACCATATATTTT. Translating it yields CAWRAIRGGGNTIYF.

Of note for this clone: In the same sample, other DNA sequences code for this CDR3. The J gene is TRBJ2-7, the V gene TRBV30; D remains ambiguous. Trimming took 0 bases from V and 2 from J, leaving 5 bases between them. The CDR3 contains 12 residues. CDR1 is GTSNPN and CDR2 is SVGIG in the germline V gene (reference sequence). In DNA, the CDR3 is TGTGCCTGGAGTGTACGCGCCTACGAGCAGTACTTC. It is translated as CAWSVRAYEQYF. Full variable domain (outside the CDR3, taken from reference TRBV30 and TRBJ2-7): SQTIHQWPATLVQPVGSPLSLECTVEGTSNPNLYWYRQAAGRGLQLLFYSVGIGQISSEVPQNLSASRPQDRQFILSSKKLLLSDSGFYLCAWSVRAYEQYFGPGTRLTVT.

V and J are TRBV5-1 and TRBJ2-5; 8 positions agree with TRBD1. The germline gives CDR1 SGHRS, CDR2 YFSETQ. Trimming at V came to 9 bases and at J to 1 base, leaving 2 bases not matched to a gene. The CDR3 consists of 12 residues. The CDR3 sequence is CANDRGQETQYF. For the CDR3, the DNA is TGCGCCAACGACAGGGGCCAAGAGACCCAGTACTTC.

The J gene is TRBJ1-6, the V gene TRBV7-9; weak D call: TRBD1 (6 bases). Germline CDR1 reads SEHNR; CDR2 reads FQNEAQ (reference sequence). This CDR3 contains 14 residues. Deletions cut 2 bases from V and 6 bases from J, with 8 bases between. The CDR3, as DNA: TGTGCCAGCAGCTTACGACAGGCTAATTCACCCCTCCACTTT. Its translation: CASSLRQANSPLHF.

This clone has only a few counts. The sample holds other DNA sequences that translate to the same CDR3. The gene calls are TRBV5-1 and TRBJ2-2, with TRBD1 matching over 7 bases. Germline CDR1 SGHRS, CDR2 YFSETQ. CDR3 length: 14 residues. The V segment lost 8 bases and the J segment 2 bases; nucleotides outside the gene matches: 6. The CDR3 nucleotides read TGCGCCAGTTCGAGGACAGGCAACACCGGGGAGCTGTTTTTT. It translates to CASSRTGNTGELFF. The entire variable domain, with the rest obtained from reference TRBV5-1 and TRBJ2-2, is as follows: KAGVTQTPRYLIKTRGQQVTLSCSPISGHRSVSWYQQTPGQGLQFLFEYFSETQRNKGNFPGRFSGRQFSNSRSEMNVSTLELGDSALYLCASSRTGNTGELFFGEGSRLTVL.

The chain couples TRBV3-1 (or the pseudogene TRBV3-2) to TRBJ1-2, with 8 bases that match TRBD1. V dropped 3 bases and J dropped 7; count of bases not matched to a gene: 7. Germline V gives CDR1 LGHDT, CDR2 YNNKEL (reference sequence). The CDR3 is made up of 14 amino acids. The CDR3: CASSHTTGDSGYTF. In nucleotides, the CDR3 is TGTGCCAGCAGCCATACGACAGGGGACTCTGGCTACACCTTC.

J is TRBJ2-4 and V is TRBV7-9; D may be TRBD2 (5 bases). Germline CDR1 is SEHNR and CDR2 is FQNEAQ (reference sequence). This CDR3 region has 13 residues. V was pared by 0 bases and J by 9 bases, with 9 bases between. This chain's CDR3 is CASSLAPGSIQYF. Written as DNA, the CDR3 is TGTGCCAGCAGCTTAGCTCCGGGGTCCATTCAGTACTTC.

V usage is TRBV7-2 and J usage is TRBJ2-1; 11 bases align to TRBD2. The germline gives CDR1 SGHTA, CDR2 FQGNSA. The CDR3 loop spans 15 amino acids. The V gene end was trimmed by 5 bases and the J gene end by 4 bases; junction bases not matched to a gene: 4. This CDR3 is CASSPRTSGYNEQFF. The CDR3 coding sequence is TGTGCCAGCAGCCCTCGGACTAGCGGGTACAATGAGCAGTTCTTC. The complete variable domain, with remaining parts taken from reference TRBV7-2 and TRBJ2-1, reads GAGVSQSPSNKVTEKGKDVELRCDPISGHTALYWYRQSLGQGLEFLIYFQGNSAPDKSGLPSDRFSAERTGGSVSTLTIQRTQQEDSAVYLCASSPRTSGYNEQFFGPGTRLTVL.

CDR3 loop: CASRGDDNHYGYTF. CDR3 in DNA: TGTGCCAGCAGAGGAGACGATAACCACTATGGCTACACCTTC. V gene TRBV6-5 combines with J gene TRBJ1-2; unclear D gene. This CDR3 has 14 residues. V shed 6 bases and J shed 3 bases, with 14 bases lying between them. The germline gives CDR1 MNHEY, CDR2 SVGAGI.

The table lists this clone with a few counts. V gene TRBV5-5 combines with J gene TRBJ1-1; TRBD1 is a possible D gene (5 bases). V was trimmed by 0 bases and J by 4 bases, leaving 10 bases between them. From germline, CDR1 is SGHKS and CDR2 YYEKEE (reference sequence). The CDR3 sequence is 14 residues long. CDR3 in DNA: TGTGCCAGCAGCTTGGATTGGGGGGGCACTGAAGCTTTCTTT. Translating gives CASSLDWGGTEAFF.

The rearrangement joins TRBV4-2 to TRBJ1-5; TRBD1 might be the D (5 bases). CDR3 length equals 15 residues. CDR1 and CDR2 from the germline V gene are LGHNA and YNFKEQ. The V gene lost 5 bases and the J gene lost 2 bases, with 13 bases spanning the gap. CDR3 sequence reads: CASSVQDLGNQPQHF. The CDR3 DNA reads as TGTGCCAGCAGCGTACAGGATCTCGGCAATCAGCCCCAGCATTTT.

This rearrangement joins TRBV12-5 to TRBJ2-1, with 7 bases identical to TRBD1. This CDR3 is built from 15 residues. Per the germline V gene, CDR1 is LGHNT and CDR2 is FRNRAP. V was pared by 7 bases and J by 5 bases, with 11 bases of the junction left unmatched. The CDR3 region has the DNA TGTGCTAGTGCGGGTCGGGACAGCTTTAACAATGAGCAGTTCTTC. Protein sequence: CASAGRDSFNNEQFF.

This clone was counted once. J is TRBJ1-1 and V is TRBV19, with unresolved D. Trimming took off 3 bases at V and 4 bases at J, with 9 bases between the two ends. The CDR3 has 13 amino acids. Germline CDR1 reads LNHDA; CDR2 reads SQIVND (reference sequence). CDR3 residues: CASSILVGTEAFF. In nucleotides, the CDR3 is TGTGCCAGTAGTATCCTAGTGGGCACTGAAGCTTTCTTT.

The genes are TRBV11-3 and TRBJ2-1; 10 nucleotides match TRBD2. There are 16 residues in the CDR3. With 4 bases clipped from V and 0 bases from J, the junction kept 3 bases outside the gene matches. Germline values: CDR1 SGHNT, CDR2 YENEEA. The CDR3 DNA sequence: TGTGCCAGCAGCTATAGCGGGGGGAGCTCCTACAATGAGCAGTTCTTC. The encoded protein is CASSYSGGSSYNEQFF.

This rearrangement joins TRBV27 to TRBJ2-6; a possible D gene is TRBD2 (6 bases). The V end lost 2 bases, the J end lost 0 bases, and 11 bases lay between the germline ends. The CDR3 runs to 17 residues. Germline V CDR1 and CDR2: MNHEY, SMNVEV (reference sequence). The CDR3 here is CASSLEGGSSGANVLTF. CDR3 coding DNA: TGTGCCAGCAGTTTAGAAGGAGGGAGCTCTGGGGCCAACGTCCTGACTTTC.

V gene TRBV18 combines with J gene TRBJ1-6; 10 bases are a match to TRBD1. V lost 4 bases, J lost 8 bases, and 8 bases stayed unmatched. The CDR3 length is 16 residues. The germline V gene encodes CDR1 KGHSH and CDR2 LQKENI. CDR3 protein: CASSRETGTGDSPLHF. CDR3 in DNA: TGTGCCAGCTCACGCGAAACCGGGACAGGGGATTCACCCCTCCACTTT.

The DNA of the CDR3 is TGTGCCAGCAGCCAAGGAACAGGGGGGCCTTATCAGCCCCAGCATTTT. Protein product: CASSQGTGGPYQPQHF. The gene calls are TRBV3-1 (or the pseudogene TRBV3-2) and TRBJ1-5, with 8 bases fitting TRBD1. CDR3 length: 16 amino acids. With V trimmed by 1 base and J by 5 bases, 7 bases remained unmatched. Per the germline V gene, CDR1 is LGHDT and CDR2 is YNNKEL (reference sequence).

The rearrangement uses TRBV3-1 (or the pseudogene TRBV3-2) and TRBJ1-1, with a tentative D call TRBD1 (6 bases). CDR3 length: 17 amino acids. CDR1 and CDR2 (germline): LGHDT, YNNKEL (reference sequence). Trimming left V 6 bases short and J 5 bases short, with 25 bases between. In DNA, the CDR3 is TGTGCCAGCAGTCTAGGCGTACAGGGTCCCGTGCGTACTGAAGCTTTCTTT. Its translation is CASSLGVQGPVRTEAFF.

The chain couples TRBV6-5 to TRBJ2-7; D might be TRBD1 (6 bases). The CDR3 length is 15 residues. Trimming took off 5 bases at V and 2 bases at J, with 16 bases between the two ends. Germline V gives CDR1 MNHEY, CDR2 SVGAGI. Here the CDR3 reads CASSPRIGGAYEQYF. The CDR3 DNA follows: TGTGCCAGCAGTCCCAGGATTGGGGGCGCCTACGAGCAGTACTTC.

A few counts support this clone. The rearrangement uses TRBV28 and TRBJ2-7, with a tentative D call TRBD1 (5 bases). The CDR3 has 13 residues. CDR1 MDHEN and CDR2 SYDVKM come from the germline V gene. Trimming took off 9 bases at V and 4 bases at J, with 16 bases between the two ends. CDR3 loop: CASCLAGIYEQYF. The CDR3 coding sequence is TGTGCCAGTTGTTTGGCAGGGATTTACGAGCAGTACTTC.

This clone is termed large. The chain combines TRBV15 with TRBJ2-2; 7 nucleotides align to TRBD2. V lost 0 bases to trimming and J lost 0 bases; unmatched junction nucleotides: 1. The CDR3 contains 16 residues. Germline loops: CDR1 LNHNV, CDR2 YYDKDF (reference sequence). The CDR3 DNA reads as TGTGCCACCAGCAGAGAGGGACTAACGAACACCGGGGAGCTGTTTTTT. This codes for CATSREGLTNTGELFF.

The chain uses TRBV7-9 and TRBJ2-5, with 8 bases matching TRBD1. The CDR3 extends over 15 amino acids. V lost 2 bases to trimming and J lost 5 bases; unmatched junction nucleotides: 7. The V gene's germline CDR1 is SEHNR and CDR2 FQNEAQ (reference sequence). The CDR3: CASSLSPGGRETQYF. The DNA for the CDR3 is TGTGCCAGCAGCTTATCCCCAGGGGGCAGGGAGACCCAGTACTTC.